The next 15 T cell receptor beta chains were all read from a single sample in a study of OX40 agonist ivuxolimab in advanced cancers. Some clones are missing from TCRdb's copy, which holds only in-frame ones; the method was immunoSEQ multiplex PCR. In the table there are roughly 70,000 clones, almost 90% of which are singletons. The source was CD4+ or CD8+ T cells sorted from blood, collected in a trial of the OX40 agonist ivuxolimab. The receptors here all came from an adult with an advanced solid tumor such as melanoma, head and neck, liver or kidney cancer.

The gene calls are TRBV6-1 and TRBJ1-2, with 7 bases identical to TRBD1. After removal of 6 bases from V and 8 bases from J, the junction contained 6 bases not matched to a gene. Germline V gives CDR1 MNHNS, CDR2 SASEGT. This CDR3 has 12 residues. CDR3 protein: CASSRTGDGYTF. CDR3 nucleotide sequence: TGTGCCAGCAGCCGAACAGGGGACGGCTACACCTTC.

The V gene is TRBV10-3, the J gene TRBJ2-1; TRBD2 matches at 12 bases. V was clipped by 6 bases and J by 7 bases; unmatched bases: 4. This CDR3 is 14 amino acids long. The V gene's germline CDR1 is ENHRY and CDR2 SYGVKD. The CDR3 DNA is TGTGCCATCAGCGCGACTAGCGGGGGAAATGAGCAGTTCTTC. Its translation is CAISATSGGNEQFF.

The V and J genes are TRBV6-4 and TRBJ2-3; D is unresolved. The CDR3 covers 14 residues. Germline CDR1 is MRHNA and CDR2 is SNTAGT. V lost 0 bases, J lost 4 bases, and 8 bases lay in between. The CDR3 region is CASSDSYGSDTQYF. CDR3 sequence (DNA): TGTGCCAGCAGTGACTCGTACGGCTCAGATACGCAGTATTTT.

The chain combines TRBV28 with TRBJ2-5; tentatively, D is TRBD1 (5 bases). V was cut by 6 bases and J by 2 bases, with 10 bases left in between. Germline V CDR1 and CDR2: MDHEN, SYDVKM. This CDR3 is built from 13 residues. CDR3 region: CASRRDRQETQYF. The CDR3 DNA reads TGTGCCAGCAGACGAGACAGACAAGAGACCCAGTACTTC.

The CDR3: CASSQTRNEQFF. The CDR3 nucleotides read TGTGCCAGCAGCCAGACTAGAAATGAGCAGTTCTTC. This rearrangement joins TRBV7-9 to TRBJ2-1, with D tentatively TRBD2 (6 bases). Germline V gives CDR1 SEHNR, CDR2 FQNEAQ (reference sequence). Trimming pared 5 bases from V and 7 bases from J, leaving 9 bases between. This CDR3 region has 12 residues.

By sample fraction, this clone is medium-sized (0.01 to 0.1%). The rearrangement uses TRBV10-3 and TRBJ2-7; TRBD1 matches at 9 bases. The CDR3 length is 17 residues. In germline, CDR1 is ENHRY, CDR2 SYGVKD. With V trimmed by 2 bases and J by 6 bases, 14 bases remained unmatched. Here the CDR3 reads CAISETSSGTGKSEQYF. The CDR3 coding sequence is TGTGCCATCAGTGAGACCTCGTCGGGGACAGGGAAGTCCGAGCAGTACTTC.

The chain links TRBV7-8 to TRBJ1-5; D not certain. This CDR3 comprises 16 residues. V lost 1 base to trimming and J lost 2 bases, with 12 bases between them. Germline assignment: CDR1 SGHVS and CDR2 FQNEAQ. The CDR3 region has the DNA TGTGCCAGCAGCTTAGAAGGGTTGACGGGCAATCAGCCCCAGCATTTT. Encoded protein: CASSLEGLTGNQPQHF.

The DNA of the CDR3 is TGTGCCTGGAGGCCATCGCTAGCGGGAGTCTACGAGCAGTACTTC. Protein product: CAWRPSLAGVYEQYF. The chain uses TRBV30 and TRBJ2-7, with TRBD2 matching 10 bases. J was trimmed by 3 bases and V by 3 bases; bases with no gene match: 8. This CDR3 comprises 15 residues. Germline V CDR1 and CDR2: GTSNPN, SVGIG (reference sequence).

This clone was counted a single time. This chain connects TRBV19 to TRBJ1-1; 7 bases map to TRBD1. This CDR3 has 15 amino acids. Per germline, CDR1 LNHDA and CDR2 SQIVND (reference sequence). V trimming: 7 bases; J trimming: 0 bases; junction bases outside the gene matches: 8. The DNA for the CDR3 is TGTGCCAGTACCCCAATGACAGGGTTGAACACTGAAGCTTTCTTT. Its protein product is CASTPMTGLNTEAFF.

The chain employs TRBV9 and TRBJ2-1, with D unclear. V dropped 0 bases and J dropped 5 bases, with 6 bases sitting between them. CDR3 length equals 13 residues. Germline-derived CDR1 and CDR2 are SGDLS and YYNGEE. The CDR3 nucleotides are TGTGCCAGCAGCGTAGGGCAGAACAATGAGCAGTTCTTC. Translated: CASSVGQNNEQFF.

This chain joins TRBV5-8 and TRBJ2-5; D is possibly TRBD1 (6 bases). V was shortened by 3 bases and J by 2 bases, with 11 bases between the two germline ends. Germline values: CDR1 SGHTS, CDR2 YDEGEE. This CDR3 comprises 14 residues. CDR3 region: CASSSPGTQETQYF. DNA for the CDR3: TGTGCCAGCAGCTCTCCGGGGACACAAGAGACCCAGTACTTC.

This rearrangement joins TRBV6-1 to TRBJ1-4; no firm D call. With 6 bases removed from V and 2 bases from J, the gap between germline ends came to 13 bases. Germline V lookup: CDR1 MNHNS, CDR2 SASEGT. There are 15 residues in the CDR3. The DNA for the CDR3 is TGTGCCAGCAGCGACCGACCGCTGACTAATGAAAAACTGTTTTTT. Its protein is CASSDRPLTNEKLFF.

The chain couples TRBV5-6 to TRBJ2-7; D uncertain. Per germline, CDR1 SGHDT and CDR2 YYEEEE. The CDR3 contains 14 residues. V dropped 2 bases and J dropped 3 bases, with 12 bases sitting between them. In DNA form, the CDR3 reads TGTGCCAGCAGCTTTGGGCTTCGGGTCTACGAGCAGTACTTC. Protein sequence: CASSFGLRVYEQYF.

This chain uses TRBV15 with TRBJ1-2; D not certain. The CDR3 consists of 11 residues. The V gene's germline CDR1 is LNHNV and CDR2 YYDKDF (reference sequence). V was pared by 3 bases and J by 7 bases, with 6 bases between. CDR3 nucleotides: TGTGCCACCAGCAGTGGGTCTGGCTACACCTTC. This sequence encodes CATSSGSGYTF.

The rearrangement joins TRBV11-2 to TRBJ2-7, with 11 positions matching TRBD2. There are 15 residues in the CDR3. Germline CDR1 reads SGHAT; CDR2 reads FQNNGV. The V segment lost 5 bases and the J segment 2 bases; nucleotides outside the gene matches: 5. As DNA, the CDR3 is TGTGCCAGCAGCCTCATAGCGGGAGGGCCCTACGAGCAGTACTTC. Its protein product is CASSLIAGGPYEQYF.